This T cell receptor (beta chain) was recovered during a study of T cell responses to AZD1222 COVID-19 vaccine. Findings of the study overall: The donor cohort was predominantly white British with a female majority, and clonal diversity may have been underestimated. Repertoires were collected only later (after the peak T cell response had occurred).

The study pooled second doses at about 4 or about 12 weeks. The CDR3 sequence is 14 residues long. The J segment lost 7 bases and the V segment lost 5 bases, leaving 8 bases of the junction unmatched. The germline gives CDR1 PRHDT, CDR2 FYEKMQ (reference sequence). The data were produced by immunoSEQ multiplex PCR, yet TCRdb's version contains in-frame clones alone and is incomplete. The sample has around 71,000 clones; over 70% are singletons. This clone appeared once. Its target is not known. The chain joins TRBV13 to TRBJ1-1; TRBD1 matches 9 bases. The receptor comes from an adult who received the AZD1222 COVID-19 vaccine. The sequenced sample was peripheral blood, obtained 28 days after the second AZD1222 dose. The CDR3 sequence is CASSNTGGPREAFF. The DNA for the CDR3 is TGTGCCAGCAGCAACACAGGGGGCCCCCGTGAAGCTTTCTTT.